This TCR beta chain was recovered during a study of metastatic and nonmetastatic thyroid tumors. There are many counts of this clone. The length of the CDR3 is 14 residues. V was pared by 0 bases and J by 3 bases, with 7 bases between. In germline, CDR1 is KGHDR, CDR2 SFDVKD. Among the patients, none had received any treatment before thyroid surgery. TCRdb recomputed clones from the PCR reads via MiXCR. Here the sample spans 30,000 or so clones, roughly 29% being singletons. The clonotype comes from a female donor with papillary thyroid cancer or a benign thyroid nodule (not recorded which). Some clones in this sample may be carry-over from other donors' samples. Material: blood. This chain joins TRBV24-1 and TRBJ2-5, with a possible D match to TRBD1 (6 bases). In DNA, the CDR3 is TGTGCCACCAGTGATTTGGGGGGCGAAGAGACCCAGTACTTC. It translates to CATSDLGGEETQYF.